The 14 T cell receptor beta chains given below trace back to one sample, sequenced in a study of vaccination effects on CD4 cells after COVID-19. This table comes from immunoSEQ multiplex PCR, and its TCRdb copy is limited to in-frame clones, with some not included. The sample lists more than 40,000 clones; 65% to 80% were seen once. No antigen has been assigned to these receptors. Ahead of sequencing, the ViraFEST assay grew antigen-specific CD4+ T cells using viral peptide pools. The culture ran for 9 to 11 days, and then CD4+ T cells were isolated. Nobody among the vaccine recipients had prior SARS-CoV-2 infection (nucleocapsid antibodies were negative). Specimen: CD4+ T cells from PBMCs cultured with HCoV-NL63 spike peptides, collected before COVID-19 vaccination. All receptors derive from a human donor who received a COVID-19 vaccine.

This sequence joins TRBV7-2 and TRBJ1-1; 11 bases match TRBD1. The germline V gene encodes CDR1 SGHTA and CDR2 FQGNSA. V was pared by 5 bases and J by 0 bases, with 8 bases of the junction left unmatched. The CDR3 runs to 17 residues. The CDR3 protein is CASSRRTGGFMNTEAFF. Written as DNA, the CDR3 is TGTGCCAGCAGCCGCAGGACAGGGGGCTTTATGAACACTGAAGCTTTCTTT.

The chain uses TRBV18 and TRBJ1-1; no clear D gene. The CDR3 consists of 14 residues. The germline CDR1 and CDR2 sequences are KGHSH and LQKENI. Trimming removed 4 bases from V and 2 bases from J, with 11 bases in between. CDR3 bases: TGTGCCAGCTCACGGCTGGCCCAAAACACTGAAGCTTTCTTT. This encodes CASSRLAQNTEAFF.

J is TRBJ2-3 and V is TRBV4-3; perhaps TRBD1 as D (5 bases). V lost 0 bases to trimming and J lost 4 bases, with 8 bases between them. The V gene's germline CDR1 is LGHNA and CDR2 YSLEER. CDR3 size: 14 residues. The CDR3 DNA sequence: TGCGCCAGCAGCCAAGATCCAGGGCCAGATACGCAGTATTTT. The encoded protein is CASSQDPGPDTQYF.

The rearrangement joins TRBV5-1 to TRBJ2-2; D uncertain. V was shortened by 2 bases and J by 6 bases, with 8 bases between the two germline ends. CDR1 is SGHRS and CDR2 is YFSETQ in the germline V gene. There are 13 residues in the CDR3. CDR3 protein: CASSLVSSGELFF. Here the CDR3 DNA reads TGCGCCAGCAGCTTAGTCTCTTCCGGGGAGCTGTTTTTT. The full variable domain, in which reference TRBV5-1 and TRBJ2-2 provide the parts outside the CDR3, is KAGVTQTPRYLIKTRGQQVTLSCSPISGHRSVSWYQQTPGQGLQFLFEYFSETQRNKGNFPGRFSGRQFSNSRSEMNVSTLELGDSALYLCASSLVSSGELFFGEGSRLTVL.

J is TRBJ2-3 and V is TRBV7-2; 13 nucleotides agree with TRBD2. Germline-derived CDR1 and CDR2 are SGHTA and FQGNSA. The V gene end was trimmed by 3 bases and the J gene end by 7 bases; junction bases not matched to a gene: 1. This CDR3 has 14 amino acids. The CDR3, as DNA: TGTGCCAGCAGCTTGGGACTAGCGGGGTATACGCAGTATTTT. This gives the protein CASSLGLAGYTQYF.

This chain joins TRBV6-5 and TRBJ2-4, with 9 bases fitting TRBD2. J gave up 5 bases and V 6 bases, and 8 bases lay outside the gene matches. This CDR3 has 15 amino acids. Germline assignment: CDR1 MNHEY and CDR2 SVGAGI. CDR3 DNA: TGTGCCAGCAGCGCTCCGGGGACTAGCCAAAACATTCAGTACTTC. Protein product: CASSAPGTSQNIQYF.

The CDR3 DNA reads TGTGCCAGAAGCACCCGGGACAGGCGAAGCGAGCAGTACGTC. Its protein is CARSTRDRRSEQYV. This chain links TRBV5-3 with TRBJ2-7, with 8 nucleotides matching TRBD1. TRBV5-3 is flagged as an ORF with uncertain function. Trimming cost V 4 bases and J 6 bases; bases outside gene matches: 9. The CDR3 has 14 residues.

The sample holds a few counts of this clone. This chain links TRBV29-1 with TRBJ1-5; 8 nucleotides agree with TRBD1. This CDR3 has 15 residues. V shed 6 bases and J 3 bases; nucleotides not matched to a gene: 10. CDR1 is SQVTM and CDR2 is ANQGSEA in the germline V gene. The CDR3 coding sequence is TGCAGCGTCCGATACGGGACAGGAGCCAATCAGCCCCAGCATTTT. This sequence encodes CSVRYGTGANQPQHF.

This sequence joins TRBV19 and TRBJ1-2; D is undetermined. V lost 4 bases and J 8 bases, leaving 14 bases between the germline ends. Germline assignment: CDR1 LNHDA and CDR2 SQIVND (reference sequence). CDR3 length equals 13 residues. The CDR3 sequence is CASSTDPWRGYTF. The CDR3 region has the DNA TGTGCCAGTAGTACGGACCCCTGGAGGGGCTACACCTTC.

The chain carries TRBV18 and TRBJ1-4; D is ambiguous. V was pared by 3 bases and J by 4 bases, with 15 bases between. Germline CDR1 reads KGHSH; CDR2 reads LQKENI. CDR3 length equals 16 residues. In nucleotides, the CDR3 is TGTGCCAGCTCACCTTTGGGAACACCACGTAATGAAAAACTGTTTTTT. This sequence encodes CASSPLGTPRNEKLFF. Full variable domain (rest looked up from reference TRBV18 and TRBJ1-4): NAGVMQNPRHLVRRRGQEARLRCSPMKGHSHVYWYRQLPEEGLKFMVYLQKENIIDESGMPKERFSAEFPKEGPSILRIQQVVRGDSAAYFCASSPLGTPRNEKLFFGSGTQLSVL.

The table lists this clone with a count of one. V gene TRBV2 combines with J gene TRBJ1-4; 7 positions agree with TRBD1. The junction had 6 bases not matched to a gene; V was cut back by 4 bases and J by 4 bases. Germline V CDR1 and CDR2: SNHLY, FYNNEI. The CDR3 contains 15 residues. The CDR3 DNA is TGTGCCAGCAGTGTGGGGGACAGAGATAATGAAAAACTGTTTTTT. Its protein is CASSVGDRDNEKLFF.

This CDR3 is CASSSMGRSSSYEQYV. CDR3 bases: TGTGCCAGCAGCAGCATGGGACGCTCCAGCTCCTACGAGCAGTACGTC. This sequence joins TRBV7-8 and TRBJ2-7, with D possibly called TRBD1 or TRBD2 (5 bases each). Germline-derived CDR1 and CDR2 are SGHVS and FQNEAQ. Trimming left V 5 bases short and J 0 bases short, with 17 bases between. There are 16 residues in the CDR3.

The chain carries TRBV28 and TRBJ1-5, with TRBD1 matching 9 bases. This CDR3 spans 14 amino acids. Germline V lookup: CDR1 MDHEN, CDR2 SYDVKM. V was clipped by 6 bases and J by 6 bases; unmatched bases: 6. The CDR3 is CASRLLTGGQPQHF. The DNA for the CDR3 is TGTGCCAGCAGGCTCCTGACAGGGGGTCAGCCCCAGCATTTT.

The chain couples TRBV7-9 to TRBJ1-2, with 7 nucleotides matching TRBD1. The CDR3 covers 14 residues. After removal of 7 bases from V and 2 bases from J, the junction contained 7 bases not matched to a gene. Germline loops: CDR1 SEHNR, CDR2 FQNEAQ (reference sequence). The chain's CDR3 is CASTRGTENYGYTF. The CDR3 DNA is TGTGCCAGCACCCGTGGGACAGAGAACTATGGCTACACCTTC.